This T cell receptor beta chain was identified in a study of tumor-infiltrating lymphocytes in primary liver carcinoma. For the study at large: Tissue type made little difference to sample yields of roughly 3.5 to 7.5 million productive TCRbeta reads. Findings of the study overall: Significantly greater top-250-clone fractions characterized tumors relative to blood (p = 0.039).

Unsorted whole blood served as the source of blood RNA, and germline DNA was extracted as well. A word on this clonotype: What it binds is not known. Being one base from a much bigger clone, this may be a read error.

Looked up from germline, CDR1 is MNHNS and CDR2 is SASEGT. CDR3 length: 11 residues. With a constant-region primer, TCR beta cDNA was made from 400 to 550 ng of total RNA. Researchers made the TCR beta libraries by running three nested multiplex PCR rounds with slightly modified ARM-PCR. The first two PCR rounds used TRBV1-TRBV30 forward primers with a C-beta reverse primer, 9 to 11 cycles each. TCRdb re-derived calls from the multiplex PCR reads in MiXCR, one entry per CDR3 protein. The sample has some 190,000 distinct CDR3 sequences, 50% to 75% seen once. The chain joins TRBV6-1 to TRBJ2-7; D remains unclear. The sequencing input was peripheral blood. This TCR was recovered from a man aged 35-49 years with primary liver carcinoma and hepatitis B virus infection. The CDR3: CDSSAHYEQYF. In nucleotides, the CDR3 is TGTGACAGCAGTGCCCACTACGAGCAGTACTTC.